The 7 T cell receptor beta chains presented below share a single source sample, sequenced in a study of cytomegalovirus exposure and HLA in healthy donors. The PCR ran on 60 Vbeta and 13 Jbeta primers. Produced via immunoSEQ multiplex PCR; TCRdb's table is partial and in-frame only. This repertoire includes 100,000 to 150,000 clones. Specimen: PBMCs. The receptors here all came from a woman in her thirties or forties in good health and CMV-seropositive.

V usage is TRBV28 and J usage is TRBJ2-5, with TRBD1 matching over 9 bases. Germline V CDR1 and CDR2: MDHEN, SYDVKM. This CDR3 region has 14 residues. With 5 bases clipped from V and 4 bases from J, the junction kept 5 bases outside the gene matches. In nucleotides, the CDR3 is TGTGCCAGCAGTCACAGGGGGCATGGAGAGACCCAGTACTTC. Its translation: CASSHRGHGETQYF. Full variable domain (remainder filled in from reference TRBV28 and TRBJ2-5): DVKVTQSSRYLVKRTGEKVFLECVQDMDHENMFWYRQDPGLGLRLIYFSYDVKMKEKGDIPEGYSVSREKKERFSLILESASTNQTSMYLCASSHRGHGETQYFGPGTRLLVL.

CDR3 DNA: TGTGCCAGCAGTTTAGGGGTAGTCGCGGGAGTTGGAGATACGCAGTATTTT. The encoded protein is CASSLGVVAGVGDTQYF. This chain uses TRBV28 with TRBJ2-3; 7 bases map to TRBD2. The germline V gene has CDR1 MDHEN and CDR2 SYDVKM. Losses at the gene ends were 2 bases for V and 5 bases for J; bases not matched to a gene: 13. This CDR3 region has 17 residues.

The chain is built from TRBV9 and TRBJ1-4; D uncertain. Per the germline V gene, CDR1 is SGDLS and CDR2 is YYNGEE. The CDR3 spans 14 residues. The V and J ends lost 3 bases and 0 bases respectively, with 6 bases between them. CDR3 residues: CASSAGATNEKLFF. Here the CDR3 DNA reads TGTGCCAGCAGCGCCGGAGCAACTAATGAAAAACTGTTTTTT. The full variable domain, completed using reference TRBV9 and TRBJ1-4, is DSGVTQTPKHLITATGQRVTLRCSPRSGDLSVYWYQQSLDQGLQFLIQYYNGEERAKGNILERFSAQQFPDLHSELNLSSLELGDSALYFCASSAGATNEKLFFGSGTQLSVL.

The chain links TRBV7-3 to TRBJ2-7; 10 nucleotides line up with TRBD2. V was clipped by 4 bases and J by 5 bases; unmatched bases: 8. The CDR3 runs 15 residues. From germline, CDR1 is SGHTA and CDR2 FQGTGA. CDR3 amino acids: CASSSGPSGRNEQYF. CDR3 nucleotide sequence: TGTGCCAGCAGCTCCGGTCCTAGCGGGAGAAACGAGCAGTACTTC.

CDR3 loop: CASATGSNQPQHF. The CDR3 DNA reads TGTGCCAGCGCGACAGGGAGCAATCAGCCCCAGCATTTT. This rearrangement joins TRBV18 to TRBJ1-5; TRBD1 matches 7 bases. Germline CDR1 reads KGHSH; CDR2 reads LQKENI. This CDR3 spans 13 amino acids. V lost 8 bases, J lost 1 base, and 2 bases stayed unmatched. Combining the CDR3 with reference TRBV18 and TRBJ1-5 gives the whole variable domain NAGVMQNPRHLVRRRGQEARLRCSPMKGHSHVYWYRQLPEEGLKFMVYLQKENIIDESGMPKERFSAEFPKEGPSILRIQQVVRGDSAAYFCASATGSNQPQHFGDGTRLSIL.

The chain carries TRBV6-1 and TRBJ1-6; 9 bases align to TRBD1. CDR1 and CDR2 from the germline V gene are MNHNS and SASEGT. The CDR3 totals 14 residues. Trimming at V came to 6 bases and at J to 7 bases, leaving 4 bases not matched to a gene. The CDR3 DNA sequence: TGTGCCAGCAGCCGGACAGGGGAGAATTCACCCCTCCACTTT. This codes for CASSRTGENSPLHF.

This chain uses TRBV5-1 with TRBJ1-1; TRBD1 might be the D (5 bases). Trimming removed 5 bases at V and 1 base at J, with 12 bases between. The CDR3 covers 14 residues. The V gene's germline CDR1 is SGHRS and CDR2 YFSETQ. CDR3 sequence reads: CASRDIGRNTEAFF. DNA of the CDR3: TGCGCCAGCAGGGACATCGGGAGGAACACTGAAGCTTTCTTT. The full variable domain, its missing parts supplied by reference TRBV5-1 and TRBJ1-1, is KAGVTQTPRYLIKTRGQQVTLSCSPISGHRSVSWYQQTPGQGLQFLFEYFSETQRNKGNFPGRFSGRQFSNSRSEMNVSTLELGDSALYLCASRDIGRNTEAFFGQGTRLTVV.